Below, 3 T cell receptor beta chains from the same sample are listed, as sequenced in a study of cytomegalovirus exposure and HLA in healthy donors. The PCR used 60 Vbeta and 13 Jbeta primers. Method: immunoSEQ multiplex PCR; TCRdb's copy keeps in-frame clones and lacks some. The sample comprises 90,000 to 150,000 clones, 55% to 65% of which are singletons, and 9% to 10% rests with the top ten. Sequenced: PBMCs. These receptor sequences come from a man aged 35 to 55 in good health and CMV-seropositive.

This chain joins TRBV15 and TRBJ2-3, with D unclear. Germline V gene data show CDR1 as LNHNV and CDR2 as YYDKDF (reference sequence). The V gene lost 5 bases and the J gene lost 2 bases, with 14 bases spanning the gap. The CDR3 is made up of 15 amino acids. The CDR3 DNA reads TGTGCCACCAGCGTCGATCTAGGTCTCACAGATACGCAGTATTTT. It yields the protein CATSVDLGLTDTQYF.

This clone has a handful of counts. CDR3 in amino acids: CASSRSGQGGEKLFF. In DNA form, the CDR3 reads TGTGCCAGCTCACGATCGGGACAGGGAGGTGAAAAACTGTTTTTT. The genes are TRBV18 and TRBJ1-4; 9 nucleotides agree with TRBD1. Germline lookup yields CDR1 KGHSH and CDR2 LQKENI. Unmatched junction bases numbered 7, after V lost 4 bases and J lost 7 bases. This CDR3 spans 15 amino acids.

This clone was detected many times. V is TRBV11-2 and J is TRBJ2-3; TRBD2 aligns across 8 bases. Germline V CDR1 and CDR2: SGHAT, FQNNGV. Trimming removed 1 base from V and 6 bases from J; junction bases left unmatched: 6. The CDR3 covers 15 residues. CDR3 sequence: CASSLASGGGDTQYF. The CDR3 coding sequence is TGTGCCAGCAGCTTAGCCTCGGGAGGGGGGGATACGCAGTATTTT.